This T cell receptor (beta chain) is from a study of T-cell memory formation after mild COVID-19. On the study more broadly: Clusters were largely donor specific. Findings and caveats of the study: Clones that contracted from day 15 to 85 had balanced CD4/CD8; later expanders were CD4+ biased. The CD4+ clones that contracted clustered mainly within CM and EM, and the CD8+ clones concentrated in EMRA.

This clonotype appeared a few times. What it recognizes is unknown. V lost 6 bases to trimming and J lost 6 bases, with 17 bases between them. CDR3 length: 14 amino acids. Per germline, CDR1 MGHDK and CDR2 SYGVNS. 5'RACE primed from the constant segment yielded TCR alpha and TCR beta cDNA libraries bearing sample barcodes and UMIs. MiXCR, run by TCRdb on the 5' RACE reads, gives a single entry per CDR3 protein. The sample yields about 210,000 distinct CDR3 sequences, 10% to 13% seen once. The specimen sequenced was PBMCs or a T cell subset sorted from them (not recorded which). The chain employs TRBV25-1 and TRBJ1-1; maybe TRBD1 (6 bases). The TCR was taken from a young man who had mild COVID-19 (a few samples of this study predate the infection). Cell type and time point are not known. Here the CDR3 reads CASSPFRGRSEAFF. Here the CDR3 DNA reads TGTGCCAGCAGCCCCTTTAGGGGGAGGTCTGAAGCTTTCTTT.